This entry is about one TCR beta chain. What it binds is unknown. For every donor, a draw yielded roughly 10 milliliters of peripheral blood. V lost 2 bases and J lost 3, with 10 bases in between. The CDR3 is made up of 13 amino acids. Germline loops: CDR1 GTSNPN, CDR2 SVGIG (reference sequence). A second PCR of 7 to 11 cycles used a sample-barcoded 5' primer and a J-beta primer mix. Each CDR3 protein is one row after TCRdb ran MiXCR on the 5' RACE reads. The table has 1.5 million to 2 million distinct CDR3 sequences, around 42% seen once. The sample belongs to a study of blood T cells in healthy people across ages. Findings and limits, study-wide: Naive CD4+ cells and diversity were both higher in long-lived donors than in aged donors. Getting older went along with TCR beta diversity per million T cells dropping roughly linearly. Estimated diversity, derived from one million T cells, was regarded as an underestimate.

The specimen was blood. The sequence was obtained from a human donor in good health. The chain employs TRBV30 and TRBJ1-2; D uncertain. CDR3 nucleotides: TGTGCCTGGAGTCCAAGACAATACTATGGCTACACCTTC. Translated: CAWSPRQYYGYTF.